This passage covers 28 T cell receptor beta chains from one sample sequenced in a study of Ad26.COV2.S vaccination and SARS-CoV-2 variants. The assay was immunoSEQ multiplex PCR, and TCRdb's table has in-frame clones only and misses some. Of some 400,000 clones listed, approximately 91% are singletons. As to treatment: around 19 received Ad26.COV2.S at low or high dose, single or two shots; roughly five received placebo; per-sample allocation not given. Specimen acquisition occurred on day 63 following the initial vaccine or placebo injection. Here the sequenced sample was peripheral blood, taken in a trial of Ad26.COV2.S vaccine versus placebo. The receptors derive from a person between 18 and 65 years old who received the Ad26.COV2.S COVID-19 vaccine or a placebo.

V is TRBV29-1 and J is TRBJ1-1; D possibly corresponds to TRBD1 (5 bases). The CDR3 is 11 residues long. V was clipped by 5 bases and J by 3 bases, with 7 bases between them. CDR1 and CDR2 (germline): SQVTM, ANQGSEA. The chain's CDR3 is CSVRRDTEAFF. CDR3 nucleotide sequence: TGCAGCGTTCGCAGGGACACTGAAGCTTTCTTT.

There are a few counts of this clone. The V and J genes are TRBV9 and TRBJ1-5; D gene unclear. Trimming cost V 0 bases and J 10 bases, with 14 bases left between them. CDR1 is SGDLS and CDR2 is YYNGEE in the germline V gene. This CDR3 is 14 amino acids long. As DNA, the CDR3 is TGTGCCAGCAGCGTAGGGCAGGAGCTGGACCCCCAGCATTTT. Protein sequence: CASSVGQELDPQHF.

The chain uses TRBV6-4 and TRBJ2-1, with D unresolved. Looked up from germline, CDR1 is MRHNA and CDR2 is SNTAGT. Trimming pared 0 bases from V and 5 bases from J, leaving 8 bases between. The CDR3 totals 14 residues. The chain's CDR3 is CASSDSGPNNEQFF. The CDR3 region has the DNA TGTGCCAGCAGTGACTCCGGGCCGAACAATGAGCAGTTCTTC.

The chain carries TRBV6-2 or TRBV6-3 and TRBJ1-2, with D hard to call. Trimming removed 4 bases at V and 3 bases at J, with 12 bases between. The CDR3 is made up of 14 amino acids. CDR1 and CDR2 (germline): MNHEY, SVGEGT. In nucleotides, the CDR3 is TGTGCCAGCAGTTCCTGGACTCTCTACTATGGCTACACCTTC. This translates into CASSSWTLYYGYTF.

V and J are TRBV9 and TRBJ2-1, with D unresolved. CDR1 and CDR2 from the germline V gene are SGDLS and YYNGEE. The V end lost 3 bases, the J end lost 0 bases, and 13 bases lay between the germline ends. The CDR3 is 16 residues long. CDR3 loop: CASSAASKGSYNEQFF. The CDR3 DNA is TGTGCCAGCAGCGCAGCAAGTAAGGGCTCCTACAATGAGCAGTTCTTC.

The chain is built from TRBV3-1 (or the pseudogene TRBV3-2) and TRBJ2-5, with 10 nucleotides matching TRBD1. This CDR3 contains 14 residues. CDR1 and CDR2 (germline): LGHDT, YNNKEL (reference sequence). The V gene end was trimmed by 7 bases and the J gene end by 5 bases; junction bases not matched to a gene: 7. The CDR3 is CASNGQGVLETQYF. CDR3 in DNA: TGTGCCAGCAACGGACAGGGGGTTTTGGAGACCCAGTACTTC.

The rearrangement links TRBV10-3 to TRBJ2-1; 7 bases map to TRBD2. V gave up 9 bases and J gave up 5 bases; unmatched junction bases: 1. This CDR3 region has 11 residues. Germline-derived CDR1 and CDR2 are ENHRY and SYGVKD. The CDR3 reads CAIRGDNEQFF. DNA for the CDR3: TGTGCCATACGGGGGGACAATGAGCAGTTCTTC.

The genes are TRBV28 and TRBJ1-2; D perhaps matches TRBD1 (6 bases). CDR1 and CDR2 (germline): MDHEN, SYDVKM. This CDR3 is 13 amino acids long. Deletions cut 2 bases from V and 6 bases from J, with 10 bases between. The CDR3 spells CASSLRDIHGYTF. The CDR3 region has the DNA TGTGCCAGCAGTTTAAGGGACATCCATGGCTACACCTTC.

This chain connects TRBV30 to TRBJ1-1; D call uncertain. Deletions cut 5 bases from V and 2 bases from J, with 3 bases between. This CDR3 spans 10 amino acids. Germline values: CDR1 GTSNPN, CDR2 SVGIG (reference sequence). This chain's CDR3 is CAWSNTEAFF. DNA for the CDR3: TGTGCCTGGTCCAACACTGAAGCTTTCTTT.

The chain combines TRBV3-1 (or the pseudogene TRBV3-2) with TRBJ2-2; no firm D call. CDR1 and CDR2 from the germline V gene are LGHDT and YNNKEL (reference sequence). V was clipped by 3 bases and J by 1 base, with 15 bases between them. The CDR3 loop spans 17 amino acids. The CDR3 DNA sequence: TGTGCCAGCAGCCATTATTCGGCACGGCTGAACACCGGGGAGCTGTTTTTT. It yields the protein CASSHYSARLNTGELFF.

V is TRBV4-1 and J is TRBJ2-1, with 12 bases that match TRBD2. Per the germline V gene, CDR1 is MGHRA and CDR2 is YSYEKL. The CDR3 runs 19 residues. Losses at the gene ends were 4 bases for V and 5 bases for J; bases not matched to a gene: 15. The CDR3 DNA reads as TGCGCCAGCAGCCTCCGGGACGGGGGGGCTAGCGGGAGGGACAATGAGCAGTTCTTC. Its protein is CASSLRDGGASGRDNEQFF.

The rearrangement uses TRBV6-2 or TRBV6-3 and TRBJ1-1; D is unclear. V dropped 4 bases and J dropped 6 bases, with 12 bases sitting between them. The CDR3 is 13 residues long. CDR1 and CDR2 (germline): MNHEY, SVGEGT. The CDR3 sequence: CASSWGYLAEAFF. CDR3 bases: TGTGCCAGCAGTTGGGGATATCTAGCTGAAGCTTTCTTT.

CDR3 loop: CASSSSWTGGYEQYF. CDR3 DNA: TGTGCCAGCAGCTCCTCCTGGACAGGAGGCTACGAGCAGTACTTC. The chain has TRBV11-2 and TRBJ2-7, with 7 bases that match TRBD1. The ends lost 4 bases at V and 3 bases at J; junction bases unmatched: 9. This CDR3 has 15 amino acids. Germline V gene lookup returns CDR1 SGHAT and CDR2 FQNNGV.

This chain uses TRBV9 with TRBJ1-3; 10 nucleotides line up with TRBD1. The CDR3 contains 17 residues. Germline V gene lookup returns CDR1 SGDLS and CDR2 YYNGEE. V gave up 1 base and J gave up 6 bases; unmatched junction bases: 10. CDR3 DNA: TGTGCCAGCAGCGTAAGCCCCACAGGGACAGGGGAAAACACCATATATTTT. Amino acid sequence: CASSVSPTGTGENTIYF.

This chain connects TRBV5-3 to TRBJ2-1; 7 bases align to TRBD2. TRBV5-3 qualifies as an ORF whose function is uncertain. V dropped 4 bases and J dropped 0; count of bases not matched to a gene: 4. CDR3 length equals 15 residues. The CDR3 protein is CARSPRTSSYNEQFF. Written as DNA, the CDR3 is TGTGCCAGAAGCCCCCGGACTAGCTCCTACAATGAGCAGTTCTTC.

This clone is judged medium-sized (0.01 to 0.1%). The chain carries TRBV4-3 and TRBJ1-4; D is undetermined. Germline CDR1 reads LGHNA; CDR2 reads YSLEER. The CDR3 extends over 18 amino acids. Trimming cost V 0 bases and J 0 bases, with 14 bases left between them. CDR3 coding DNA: TGCGCCAGCAGCCAAGATCCTCAGACCGGTACAACTAATGAAAAACTGTTTTTT. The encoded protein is CASSQDPQTGTTNEKLFF.

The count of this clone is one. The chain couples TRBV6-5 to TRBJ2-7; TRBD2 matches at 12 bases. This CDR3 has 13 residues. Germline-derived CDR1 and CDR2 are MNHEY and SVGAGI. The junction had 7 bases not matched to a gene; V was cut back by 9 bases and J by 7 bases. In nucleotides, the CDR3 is TGTGCCAGTAAACTAGCGGGGGGCGGGGAGCAGTACTTC. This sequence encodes CASKLAGGGEQYF.

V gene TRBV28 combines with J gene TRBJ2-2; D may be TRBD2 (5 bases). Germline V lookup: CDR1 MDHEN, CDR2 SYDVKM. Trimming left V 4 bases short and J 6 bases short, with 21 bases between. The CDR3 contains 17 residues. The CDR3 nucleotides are TGTGCCAGCAGTTCTCCGAGACCGGGATTTCTAGCCGGGGAGCTGTTTTTT. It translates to CASSSPRPGFLAGELFF.

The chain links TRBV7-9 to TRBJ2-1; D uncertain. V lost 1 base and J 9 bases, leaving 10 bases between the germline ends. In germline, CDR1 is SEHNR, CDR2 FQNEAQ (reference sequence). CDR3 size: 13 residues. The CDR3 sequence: CASSLVHRGEQFF. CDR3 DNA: TGTGCCAGCAGCTTAGTCCACCGCGGTGAGCAGTTCTTC.

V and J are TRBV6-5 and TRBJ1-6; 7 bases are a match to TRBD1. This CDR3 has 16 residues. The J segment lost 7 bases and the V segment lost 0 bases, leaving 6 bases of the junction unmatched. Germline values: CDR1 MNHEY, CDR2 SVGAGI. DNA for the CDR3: TGTGCCAGCAGTTACTCGAACAGGGGAGGGAATTCACCCCTCCACTTT. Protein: CASSYSNRGGNSPLHF.

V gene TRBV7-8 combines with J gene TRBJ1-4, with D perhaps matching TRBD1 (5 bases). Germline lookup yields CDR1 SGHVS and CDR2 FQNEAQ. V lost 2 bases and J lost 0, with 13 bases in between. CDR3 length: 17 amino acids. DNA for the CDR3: TGTGCCAGCAGCTTATTTGGGACCCTGGCAACTAATGAAAAACTGTTTTTT. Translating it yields CASSLFGTLATNEKLFF.

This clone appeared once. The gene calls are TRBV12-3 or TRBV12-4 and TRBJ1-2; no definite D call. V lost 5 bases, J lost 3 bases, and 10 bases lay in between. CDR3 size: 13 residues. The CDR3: CASSPTWDYGYTF. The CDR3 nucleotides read TGTGCCAGCAGTCCGACCTGGGACTATGGCTACACCTTC.

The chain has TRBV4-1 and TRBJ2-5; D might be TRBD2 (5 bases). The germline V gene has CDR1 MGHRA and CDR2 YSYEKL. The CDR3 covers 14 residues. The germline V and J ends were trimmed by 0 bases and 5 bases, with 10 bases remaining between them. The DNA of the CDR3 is TGCGCCAGCAGCCAAGATGGAGGACGGGAGACCCAGTACTTC. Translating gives CASSQDGGRETQYF.

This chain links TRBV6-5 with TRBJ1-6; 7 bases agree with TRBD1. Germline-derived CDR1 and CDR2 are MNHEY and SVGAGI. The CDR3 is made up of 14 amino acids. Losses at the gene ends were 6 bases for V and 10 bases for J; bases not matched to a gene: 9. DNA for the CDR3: TGTGCCAGCAGCCAAGACAGGGCGGGCTCACCCCTCCACTTT. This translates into CASSQDRAGSPLHF.

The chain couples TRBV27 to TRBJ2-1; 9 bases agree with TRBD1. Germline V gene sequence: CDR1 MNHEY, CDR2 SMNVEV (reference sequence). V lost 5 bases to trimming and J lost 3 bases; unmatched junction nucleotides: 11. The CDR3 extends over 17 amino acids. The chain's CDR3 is CASSPGTGMNVYNEQFF. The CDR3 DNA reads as TGTGCCAGCAGTCCGGGGACAGGGATGAATGTCTACAATGAGCAGTTCTTC.

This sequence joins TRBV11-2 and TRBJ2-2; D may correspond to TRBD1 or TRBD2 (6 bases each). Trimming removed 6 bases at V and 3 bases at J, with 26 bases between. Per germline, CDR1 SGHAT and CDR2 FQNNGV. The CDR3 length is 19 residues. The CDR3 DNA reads TGTGCCAGCAGTCCCCCTAGAGGTCGGGGGCGCCCCGACACCGGGGAGCTGTTTTTT. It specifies CASSPPRGRGRPDTGELFF.

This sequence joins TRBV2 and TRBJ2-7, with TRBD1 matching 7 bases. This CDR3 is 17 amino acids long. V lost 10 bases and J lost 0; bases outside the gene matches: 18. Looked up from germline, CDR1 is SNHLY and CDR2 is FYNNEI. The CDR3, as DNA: TGTGCCACCTTAGGGGGCGCGGCGGCTTTGAACTCCTACGAGCAGTACTTC. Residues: CATLGGAAALNSYEQYF.

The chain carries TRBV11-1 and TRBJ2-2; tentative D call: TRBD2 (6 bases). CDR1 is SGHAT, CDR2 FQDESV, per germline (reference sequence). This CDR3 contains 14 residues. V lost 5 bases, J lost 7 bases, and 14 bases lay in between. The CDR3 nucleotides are TGTGCCAGCAGCCCCGGTCGGGGGAACGGGGAGCTGTTTTTT. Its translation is CASSPGRGNGELFF.